This TCR beta chain is from a study of OX40 agonist ivuxolimab in advanced cancers. Study summary: Patients receiving dose escalation had hepatocellular carcinoma, melanoma, renal cell or head and neck cancer. Study-wide results and caveats: Expanded clones were, on average, more numerous among CD8+ T cells than CD4+.

Generated by immunoSEQ multiplex PCR, the TCRdb table keeps only in-frame clones and is missing some. Here the sample spans some 14,000 clones, under 95% being singletons. Germline V lookup: CDR1 SGDLS, CDR2 YYNGEE. V lost 0 bases, J lost 8 bases, and 14 bases lay in between. The CDR3 contains 14 residues. Concerning this clone: Its antigen is still unknown.

This clonotype was obtained from an adult with an advanced solid tumor such as melanoma, head and neck, liver or kidney cancer. The starting material was CD4+ or CD8+ T cells sorted from blood, obtained in a trial of the OX40 agonist ivuxolimab. The chain is built from TRBV9 and TRBJ1-2; D remains ambiguous. CDR3 DNA: TGTGCCAGCAGCGTAGAGGCCGAGACTGAGGGCTACACCTTC. It specifies CASSVEAETEGYTF.